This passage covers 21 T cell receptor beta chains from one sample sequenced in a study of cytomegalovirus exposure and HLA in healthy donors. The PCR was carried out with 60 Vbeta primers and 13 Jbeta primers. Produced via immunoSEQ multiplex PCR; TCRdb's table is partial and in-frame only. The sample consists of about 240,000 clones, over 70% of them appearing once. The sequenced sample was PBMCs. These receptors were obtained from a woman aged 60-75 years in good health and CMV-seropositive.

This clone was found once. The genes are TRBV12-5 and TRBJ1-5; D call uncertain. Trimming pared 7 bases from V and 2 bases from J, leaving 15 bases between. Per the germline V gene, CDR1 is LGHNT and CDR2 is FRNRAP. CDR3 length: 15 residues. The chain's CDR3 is CASAPEGSRNQPQHF. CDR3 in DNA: TGTGCTAGTGCCCCGGAGGGTAGTCGCAATCAGCCCCAGCATTTT.

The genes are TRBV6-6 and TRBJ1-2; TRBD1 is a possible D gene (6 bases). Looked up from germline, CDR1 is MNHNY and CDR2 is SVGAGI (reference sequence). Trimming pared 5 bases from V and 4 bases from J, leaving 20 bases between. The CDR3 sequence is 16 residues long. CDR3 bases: TGTGCCAGCAGTACCACTATGAGAGACAGGCTCTATGGCTACACCTTC. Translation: CASSTTMRDRLYGYTF.

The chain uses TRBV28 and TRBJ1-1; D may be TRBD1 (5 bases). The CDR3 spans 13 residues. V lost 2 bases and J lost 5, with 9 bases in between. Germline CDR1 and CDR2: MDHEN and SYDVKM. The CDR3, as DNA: TGTGCCAGCAGTTTAGGCGGACAAACTGAAGCTTTCTTT. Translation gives CASSLGGQTEAFF.

CDR3 sequence: CASSRGTGILSGANVLTF. CDR3 coding DNA: TGTGCCAGTAGCAGGGGGACAGGCATCCTTTCTGGGGCCAACGTCCTGACTTTC. The chain employs TRBV19 and TRBJ2-6; 8 nucleotides match TRBD1. Germline CDR1 is LNHDA and CDR2 is SQIVND (reference sequence). The CDR3 is 18 amino acids. V trimming: 6 bases; J trimming: 1 base; junction bases outside the gene matches: 11.

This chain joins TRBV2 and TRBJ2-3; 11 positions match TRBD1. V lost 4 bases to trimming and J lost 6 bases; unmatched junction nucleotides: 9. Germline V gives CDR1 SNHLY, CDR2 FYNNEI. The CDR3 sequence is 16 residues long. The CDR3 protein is CASSGSGTGGSDTQYF. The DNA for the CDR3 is TGTGCCAGCAGTGGGTCCGGGACAGGGGGGTCGGATACGCAGTATTTT.

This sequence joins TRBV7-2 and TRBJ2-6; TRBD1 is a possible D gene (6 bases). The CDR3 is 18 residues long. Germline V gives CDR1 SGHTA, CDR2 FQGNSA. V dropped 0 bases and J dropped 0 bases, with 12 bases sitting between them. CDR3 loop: CASSLASQGNSGANVLTF. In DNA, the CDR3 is TGTGCCAGCAGCTTAGCGTCTCAGGGGAACTCTGGGGCCAACGTCCTGACTTTC. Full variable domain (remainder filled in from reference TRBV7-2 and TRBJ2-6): GAGVSQSPSNKVTEKGKDVELRCDPISGHTALYWYRQSLGQGLEFLIYFQGNSAPDKSGLPSDRFSAERTGGSVSTLTIQRTQQEDSAVYLCASSLASQGNSGANVLTFGAGSRLTVL.

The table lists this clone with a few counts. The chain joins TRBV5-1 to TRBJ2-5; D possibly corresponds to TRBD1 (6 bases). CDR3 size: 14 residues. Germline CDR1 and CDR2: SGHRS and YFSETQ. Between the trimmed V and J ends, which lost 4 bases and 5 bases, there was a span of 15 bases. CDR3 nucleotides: TGCGCCAGCAGCCCCCTCAGGGGAATCGAGACCCAGTACTTC. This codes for CASSPLRGIETQYF.

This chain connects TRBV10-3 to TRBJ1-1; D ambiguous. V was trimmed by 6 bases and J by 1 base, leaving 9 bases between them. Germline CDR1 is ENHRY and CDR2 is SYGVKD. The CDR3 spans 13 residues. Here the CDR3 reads CAIRRHPNTEAFF. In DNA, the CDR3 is TGTGCCATCAGACGACATCCGAACACTGAAGCTTTCTTT.

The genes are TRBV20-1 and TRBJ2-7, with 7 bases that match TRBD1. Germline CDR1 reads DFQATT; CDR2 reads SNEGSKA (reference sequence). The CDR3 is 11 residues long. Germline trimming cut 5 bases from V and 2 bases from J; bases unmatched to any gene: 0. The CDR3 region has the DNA TGCAGTGCTGGACAGGCCTACGAGCAGTACTTC. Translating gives CSAGQAYEQYF.

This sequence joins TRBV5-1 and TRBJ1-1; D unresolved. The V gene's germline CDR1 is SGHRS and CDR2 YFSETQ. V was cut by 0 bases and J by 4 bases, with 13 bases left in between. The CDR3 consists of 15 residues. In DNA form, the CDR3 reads TGCGCCAGCAGCTTGGGGCGGGTCGGGTCCACTGAAGCTTTCTTT. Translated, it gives CASSLGRVGSTEAFF.

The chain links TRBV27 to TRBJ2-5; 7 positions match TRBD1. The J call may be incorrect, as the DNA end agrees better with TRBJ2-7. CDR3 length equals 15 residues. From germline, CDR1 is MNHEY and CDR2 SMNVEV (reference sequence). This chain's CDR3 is CASSKSGQVEYEQYF. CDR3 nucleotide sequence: TGTGCCAGCAGTAAATCCGGACAGGTAGAATACGAGCAGTACTTC.

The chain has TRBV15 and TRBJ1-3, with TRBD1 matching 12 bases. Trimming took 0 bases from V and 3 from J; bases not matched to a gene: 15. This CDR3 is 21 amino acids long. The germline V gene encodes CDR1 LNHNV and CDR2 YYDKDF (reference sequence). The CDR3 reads CATSRDYSGTGGAEYGNTIYF. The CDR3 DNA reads TGTGCCACCAGCAGAGATTATTCTGGGACAGGGGGCGCGGAATATGGAAACACCATATATTTT.

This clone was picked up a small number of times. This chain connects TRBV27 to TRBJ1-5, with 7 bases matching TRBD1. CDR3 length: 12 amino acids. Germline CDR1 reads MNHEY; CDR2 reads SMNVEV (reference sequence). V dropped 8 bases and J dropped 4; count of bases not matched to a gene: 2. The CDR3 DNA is TGTGCCAGCCGGGACAGAAATCAGCCCCAGCATTTT. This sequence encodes CASRDRNQPQHF.

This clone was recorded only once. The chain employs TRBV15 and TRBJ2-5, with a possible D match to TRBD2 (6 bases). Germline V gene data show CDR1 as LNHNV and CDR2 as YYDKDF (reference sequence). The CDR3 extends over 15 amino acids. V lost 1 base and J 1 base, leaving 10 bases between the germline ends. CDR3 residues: CATSRGRELQETQYF. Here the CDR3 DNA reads TGTGCCACCAGCAGAGGCCGGGAGCTCCAAGAGACCCAGTACTTC. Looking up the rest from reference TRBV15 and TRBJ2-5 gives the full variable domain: DAMVIQNPRYQVTQFGKPVTLSCSQTLNHNVMYWYQQKSSQAPKLLFHYYDKDFNNEADTPDNFQSRRPNTSFCFLDIRSPGLGDTAMYLCATSRGRELQETQYFGPGTRLLVL.

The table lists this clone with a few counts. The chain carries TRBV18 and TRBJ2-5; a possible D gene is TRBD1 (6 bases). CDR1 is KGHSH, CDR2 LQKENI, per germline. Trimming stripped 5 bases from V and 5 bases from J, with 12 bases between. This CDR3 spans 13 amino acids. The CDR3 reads CASSTGIRETQYF. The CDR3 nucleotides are TGTGCCAGCTCAACAGGGATTCGGGAGACCCAGTACTTC.

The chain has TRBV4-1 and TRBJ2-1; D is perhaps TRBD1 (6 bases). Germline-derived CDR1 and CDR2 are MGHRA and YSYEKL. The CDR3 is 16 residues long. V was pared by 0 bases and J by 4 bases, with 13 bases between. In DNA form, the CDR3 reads TGCGCCAGCAGCCAAGACATTGGCAGGGGATACAATGAGCAGTTCTTC. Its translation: CASSQDIGRGYNEQFF.

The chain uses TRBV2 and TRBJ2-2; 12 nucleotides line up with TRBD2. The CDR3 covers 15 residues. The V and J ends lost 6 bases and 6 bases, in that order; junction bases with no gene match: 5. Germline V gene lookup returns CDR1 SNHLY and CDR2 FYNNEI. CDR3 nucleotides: TGTGCCAGCAGAAGACTAGCGGGAGCCCCCGGGGAGCTGTTTTTT. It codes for CASRRLAGAPGELFF.

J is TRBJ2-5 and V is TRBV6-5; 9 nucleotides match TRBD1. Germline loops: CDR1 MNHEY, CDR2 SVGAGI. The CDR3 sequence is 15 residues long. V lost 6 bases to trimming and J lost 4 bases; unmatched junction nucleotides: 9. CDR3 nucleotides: TGTGCCAGCAGGCGGGACAGGGCCGTCTCAGAGACCCAGTACTTC. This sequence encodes CASRRDRAVSETQYF.

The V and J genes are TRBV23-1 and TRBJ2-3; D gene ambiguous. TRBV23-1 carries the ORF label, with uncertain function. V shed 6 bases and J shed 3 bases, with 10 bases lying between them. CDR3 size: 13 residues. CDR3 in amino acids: CASRHRGTDTQYF. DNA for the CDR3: TGCGCCAGCAGACATAGAGGAACAGATACGCAGTATTTT.

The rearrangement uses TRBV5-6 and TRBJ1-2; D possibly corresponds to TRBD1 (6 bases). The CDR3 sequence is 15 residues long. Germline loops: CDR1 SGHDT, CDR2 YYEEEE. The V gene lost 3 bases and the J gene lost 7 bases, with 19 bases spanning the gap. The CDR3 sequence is CASSSLIRGGGGYTF. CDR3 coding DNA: TGTGCCAGCAGCTCACTTATCAGGGGTGGAGGTGGCTACACCTTC.

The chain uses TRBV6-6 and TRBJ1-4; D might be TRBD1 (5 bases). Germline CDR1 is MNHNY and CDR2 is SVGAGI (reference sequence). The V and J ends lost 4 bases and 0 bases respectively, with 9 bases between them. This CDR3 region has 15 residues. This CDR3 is CASSSRQTTNEKLFF. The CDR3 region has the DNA TGTGCCAGCAGTTCTAGACAGACAACTAATGAAAAACTGTTTTTT.